The clone carrying this T cell receptor beta chain was counted a few times. This specimen belongs to a study of somatic mutations in cytotoxic T cells in rheumatoid arthritis. Study background: Some V beta antibody-stained T-cell populations were flow-sorted at nearly 100% purity, including V beta1+ cells sequenced for TCRB.

Per the germline V gene, CDR1 is SGHVS and CDR2 is FNYEAQ. This CDR3 is built from 14 residues. The ends lost 0 bases at V and 4 bases at J; junction bases unmatched: 3. Profiled with immunoSEQ multiplex PCR; TCRdb holds only in-frame clones, not every one. In the table there are 15,000 to 20,000 clones, less than 85% of which are singletons. The TCR originated in an older woman in good health. The rearrangement links TRBV7-6 to TRBJ2-7, with 7 bases matching TRBD1. The sample comprised CD8+ T cells sorted from blood. The CDR3 loop is CASSLAGTAYEQYF. CDR3 DNA sequence: TGTGCCAGCAGCTTAGCGGGGACAGCTTACGAGCAGTACTTC. Supplemented by reference TRBV7-6 and TRBJ2-7, the full variable domain reads GAGVSQSPRYKVTKRGQDVALRCDPISGHVSLYWYRQALGQGPEFLTYFNYEAQQDKSGLPNDRFSAERPEGSISTLTIQRTEQRDSAMYRCASSLAGTAYEQYFGPGTRLTVT.